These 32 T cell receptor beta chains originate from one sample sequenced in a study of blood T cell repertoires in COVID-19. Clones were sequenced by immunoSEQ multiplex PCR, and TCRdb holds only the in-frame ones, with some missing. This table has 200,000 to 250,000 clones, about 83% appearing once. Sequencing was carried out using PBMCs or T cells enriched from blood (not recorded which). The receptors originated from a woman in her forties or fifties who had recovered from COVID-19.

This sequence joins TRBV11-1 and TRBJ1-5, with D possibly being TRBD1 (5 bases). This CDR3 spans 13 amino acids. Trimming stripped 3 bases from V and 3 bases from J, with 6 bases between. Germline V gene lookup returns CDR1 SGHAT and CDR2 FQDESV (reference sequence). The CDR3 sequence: CASSLDNNQPQHF. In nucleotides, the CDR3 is TGTGCCAGCAGCTTGGACAACAATCAGCCCCAGCATTTT.

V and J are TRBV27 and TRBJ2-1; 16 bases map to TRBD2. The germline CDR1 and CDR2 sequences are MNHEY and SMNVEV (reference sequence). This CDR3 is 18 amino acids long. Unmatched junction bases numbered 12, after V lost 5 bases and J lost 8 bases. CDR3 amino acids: CASSIPGLAGGPGDEQFF. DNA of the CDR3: TGTGCCAGCAGTATTCCGGGACTAGCGGGAGGGCCTGGGGATGAGCAGTTCTTC.

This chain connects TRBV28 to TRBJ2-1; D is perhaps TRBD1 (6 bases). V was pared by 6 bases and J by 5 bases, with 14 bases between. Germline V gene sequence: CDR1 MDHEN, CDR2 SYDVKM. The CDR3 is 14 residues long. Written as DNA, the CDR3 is TGTGCCAGCAGACTCACGGGACACGACAATGAGCAGTTCTTC. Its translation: CASRLTGHDNEQFF.

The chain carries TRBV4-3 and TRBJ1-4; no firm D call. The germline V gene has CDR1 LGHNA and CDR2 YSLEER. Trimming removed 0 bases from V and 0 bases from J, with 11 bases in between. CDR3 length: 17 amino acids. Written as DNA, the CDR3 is TGCGCCAGCAGCCAAGATCCGGCGGGCGCAACTAATGAAAAACTGTTTTTT. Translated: CASSQDPAGATNEKLFF.

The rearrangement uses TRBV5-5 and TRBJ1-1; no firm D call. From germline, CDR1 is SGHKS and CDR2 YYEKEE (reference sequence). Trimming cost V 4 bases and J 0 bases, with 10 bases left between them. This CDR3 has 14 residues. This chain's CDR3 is CASSPDNLNTEAFF. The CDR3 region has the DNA TGTGCCAGCAGCCCCGACAATTTGAACACTGAAGCTTTCTTT. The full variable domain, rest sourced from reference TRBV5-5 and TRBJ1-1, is DAGVTQSPTHLIKTRGQQVTLRCSPISGHKSVSWYQQVLGQGPQFIFQYYEKEERGRGNFPDRFSARQFPNYSSELNVNALLLGDSALYLCASSPDNLNTEAFFGQGTRLTVV.

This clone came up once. In DNA, the CDR3 is TGTGCCAGCAGCCCCCTTGGCAGGGATGTGATCTACGGTGAAAAACTGTTTTTT. It translates to CASSPLGRDVIYGEKLFF. The chain uses TRBV7-2 and TRBJ1-4; tentatively, D is TRBD1 (5 bases). The V gene lost 5 bases and the J gene lost 7 bases, with 26 bases spanning the gap. This CDR3 region has 18 residues. From germline, CDR1 is SGHTA and CDR2 FQGNSA.

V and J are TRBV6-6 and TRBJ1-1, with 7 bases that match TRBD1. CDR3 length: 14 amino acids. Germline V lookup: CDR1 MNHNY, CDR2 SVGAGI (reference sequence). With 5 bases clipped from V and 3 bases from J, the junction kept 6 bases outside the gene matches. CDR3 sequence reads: CASSKQGLHTEAFF. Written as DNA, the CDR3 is TGTGCCAGCAGTAAACAGGGGCTACACACTGAAGCTTTCTTT.

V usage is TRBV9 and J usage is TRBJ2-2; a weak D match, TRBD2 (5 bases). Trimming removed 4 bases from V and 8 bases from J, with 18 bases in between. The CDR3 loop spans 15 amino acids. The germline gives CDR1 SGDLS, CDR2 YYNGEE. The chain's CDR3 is CASSLDLTPRGELFF. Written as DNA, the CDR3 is TGTGCCAGCAGCTTGGACTTGACACCAAGGGGGGAGCTGTTTTTT.

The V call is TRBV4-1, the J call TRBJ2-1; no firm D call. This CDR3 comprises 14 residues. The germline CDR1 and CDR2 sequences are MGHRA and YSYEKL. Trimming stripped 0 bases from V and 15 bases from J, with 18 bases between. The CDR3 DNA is TGCGCCAGCAGCCAAGATCGGCGGAACTCCCGCCGGTTCTTC. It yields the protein CASSQDRRNSRRFF.

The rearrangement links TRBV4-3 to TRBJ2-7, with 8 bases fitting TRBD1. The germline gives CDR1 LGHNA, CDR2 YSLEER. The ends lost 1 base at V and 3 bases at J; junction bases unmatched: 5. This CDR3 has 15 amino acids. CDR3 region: CASSQGGQGVYEQYF. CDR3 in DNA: TGCGCCAGCAGCCAAGGTGGACAGGGAGTCTACGAGCAGTACTTC.

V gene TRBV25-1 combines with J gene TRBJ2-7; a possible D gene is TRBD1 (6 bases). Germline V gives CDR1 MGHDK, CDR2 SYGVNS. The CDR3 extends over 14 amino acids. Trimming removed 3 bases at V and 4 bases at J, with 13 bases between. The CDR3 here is CASSEPGTIYEQYF. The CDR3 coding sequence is TGTGCCAGCAGTGAGCCCGGGACAATTTACGAGCAGTACTTC.

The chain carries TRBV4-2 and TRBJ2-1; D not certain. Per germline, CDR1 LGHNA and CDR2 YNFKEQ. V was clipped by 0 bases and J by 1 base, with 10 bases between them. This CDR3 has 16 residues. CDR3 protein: CASSQDPQISYNEQFF. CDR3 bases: TGTGCCAGCAGCCAAGATCCCCAGATATCCTACAATGAGCAGTTCTTC.

The CDR3 DNA is TGTGCCAGCTCTCCCCGGTCGGGGGGAGAGCCAGATACGCAGTATTTT. Protein sequence: CASSPRSGGEPDTQYF. The rearrangement uses TRBV18 and TRBJ2-3; 7 positions agree with TRBD2. Germline CDR1 is KGHSH and CDR2 is LQKENI. The junction had 13 bases not matched to a gene; V was cut back by 6 bases and J by 4 bases. This CDR3 contains 16 residues.

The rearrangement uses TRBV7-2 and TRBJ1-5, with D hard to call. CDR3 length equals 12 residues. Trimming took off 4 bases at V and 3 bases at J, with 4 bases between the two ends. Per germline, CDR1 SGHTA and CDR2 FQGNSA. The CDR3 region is CASSSNNQPQHF. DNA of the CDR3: TGTGCCAGCAGCTCTAACAATCAGCCCCAGCATTTT.

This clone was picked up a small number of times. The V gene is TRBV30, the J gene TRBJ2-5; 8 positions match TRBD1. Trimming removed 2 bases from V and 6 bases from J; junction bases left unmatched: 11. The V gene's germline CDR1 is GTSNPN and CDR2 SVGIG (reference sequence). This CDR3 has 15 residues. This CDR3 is CAWSPGQGRLKTQYF. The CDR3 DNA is TGTGCCTGGAGTCCCGGACAGGGAAGATTGAAGACCCAGTACTTC.

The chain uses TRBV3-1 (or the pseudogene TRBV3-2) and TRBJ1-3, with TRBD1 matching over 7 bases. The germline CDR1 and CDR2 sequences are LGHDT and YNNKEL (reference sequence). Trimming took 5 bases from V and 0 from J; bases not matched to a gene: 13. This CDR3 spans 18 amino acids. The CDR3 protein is CASSSLDRSYFSGNTIYF. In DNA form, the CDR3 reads TGTGCCAGCAGCAGCCTGGACAGGTCCTACTTCTCTGGAAACACCATATATTTT.

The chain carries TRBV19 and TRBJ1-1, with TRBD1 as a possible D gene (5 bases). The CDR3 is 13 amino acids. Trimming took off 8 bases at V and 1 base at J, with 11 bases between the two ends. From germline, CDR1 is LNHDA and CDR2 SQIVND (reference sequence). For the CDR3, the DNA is TGTGCCAGTGGAAACCAGGGGAACACTGAAGCTTTCTTT. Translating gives CASGNQGNTEAFF.

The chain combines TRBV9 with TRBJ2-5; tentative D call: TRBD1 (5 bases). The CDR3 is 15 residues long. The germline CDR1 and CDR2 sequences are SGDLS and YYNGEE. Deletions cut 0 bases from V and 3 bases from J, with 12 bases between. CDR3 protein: CASSVVPGWEETQYF. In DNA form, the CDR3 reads TGTGCCAGCAGCGTAGTTCCAGGGTGGGAAGAGACCCAGTACTTC.

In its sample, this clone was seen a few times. CDR3 loop: CASSPHGGTGVQPQHF. In DNA form, the CDR3 reads TGTGCCAGCAGCCCACATGGGGGGACAGGGGTTCAGCCCCAGCATTTT. This chain uses TRBV11-2 with TRBJ1-5; TRBD1 agrees at 10 bases. Looked up from germline, CDR1 is SGHAT and CDR2 is FQNNGV. The V gene end was trimmed by 5 bases and the J gene end by 6 bases; junction bases not matched to a gene: 10. The CDR3 covers 16 residues.

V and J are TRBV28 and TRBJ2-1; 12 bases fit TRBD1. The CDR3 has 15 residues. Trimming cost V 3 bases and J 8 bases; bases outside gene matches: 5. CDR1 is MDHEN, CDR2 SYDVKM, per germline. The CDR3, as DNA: TGTGCCAGCAGTTTGGCGGGGACAGGGGGCTATGAGCAGTTCTTC. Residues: CASSLAGTGGYEQFF.

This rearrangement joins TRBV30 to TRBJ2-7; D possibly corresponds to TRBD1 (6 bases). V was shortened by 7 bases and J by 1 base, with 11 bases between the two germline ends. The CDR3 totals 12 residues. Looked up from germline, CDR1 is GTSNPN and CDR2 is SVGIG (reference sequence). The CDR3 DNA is TGTGCCTTCTCACAGGGATCCTACGAGCAGTACTTC. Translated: CAFSQGSYEQYF.

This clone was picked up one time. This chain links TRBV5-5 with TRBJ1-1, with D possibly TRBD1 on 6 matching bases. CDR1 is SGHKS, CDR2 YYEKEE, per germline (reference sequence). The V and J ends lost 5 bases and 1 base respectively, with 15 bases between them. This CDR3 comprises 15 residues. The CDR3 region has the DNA TGTGCCAGCAGTTATACGGACAGCGAGAACACTGAAGCTTTCTTT. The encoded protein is CASSYTDSENTEAFF.

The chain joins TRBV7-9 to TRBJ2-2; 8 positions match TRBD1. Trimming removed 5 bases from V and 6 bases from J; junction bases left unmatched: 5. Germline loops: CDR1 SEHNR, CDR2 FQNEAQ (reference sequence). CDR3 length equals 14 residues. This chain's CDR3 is CASSATTGAGELFF. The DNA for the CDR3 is TGTGCCAGCAGCGCGACGACAGGGGCCGGGGAGCTGTTTTTT.

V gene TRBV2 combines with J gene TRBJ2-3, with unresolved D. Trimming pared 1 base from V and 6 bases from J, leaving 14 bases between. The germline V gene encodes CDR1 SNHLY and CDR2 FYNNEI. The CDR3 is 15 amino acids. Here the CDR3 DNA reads TGTGCCAGCAGTGAAGGCCTCCGTGGGCGTGATACGCAGTATTTT. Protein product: CASSEGLRGRDTQYF.

The CDR3 sequence: CASSDAGTSGYQETQYF. CDR3 in DNA: TGTGCCAGCAGTGACGCCGGGACTAGCGGGTACCAAGAGACCCAGTACTTC. The chain uses TRBV25-1 and TRBJ2-5; 12 positions agree with TRBD2. The CDR3 loop spans 17 amino acids. CDR1 is MGHDK, CDR2 SYGVNS, per germline. Germline trimming cut 3 bases from V and 0 bases from J; bases unmatched to any gene: 5.

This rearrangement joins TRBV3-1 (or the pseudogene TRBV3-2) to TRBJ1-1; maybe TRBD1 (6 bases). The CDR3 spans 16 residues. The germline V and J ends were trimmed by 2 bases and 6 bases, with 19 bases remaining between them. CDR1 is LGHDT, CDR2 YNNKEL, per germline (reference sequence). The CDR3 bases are TGTGCCAGCAGCCAAAAAAGGGCGAGAGGGGGACCTGAAGCTTTCTTT. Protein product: CASSQKRARGGPEAFF.

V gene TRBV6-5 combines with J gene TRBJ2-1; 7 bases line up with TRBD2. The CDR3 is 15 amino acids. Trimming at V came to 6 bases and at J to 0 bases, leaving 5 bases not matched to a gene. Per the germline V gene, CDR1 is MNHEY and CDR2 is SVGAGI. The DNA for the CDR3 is TGTGCCAGCAGGACAACGGGGGGCTCCTACAATGAGCAGTTCTTC. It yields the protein CASRTTGGSYNEQFF.

Here the CDR3 reads CAISESTGGPVVAFF. The DNA for the CDR3 is TGTGCCATCAGTGAGTCGACGGGGGGCCCGGTGGTAGCTTTCTTT. This chain joins TRBV10-3 and TRBJ1-1; weak D call: TRBD1 (6 bases). Trimming shortened V by 0 bases and J by 10 bases, and 18 bases separated the two germline ends. This CDR3 comprises 15 residues. CDR1 and CDR2 from the germline V gene are ENHRY and SYGVKD.

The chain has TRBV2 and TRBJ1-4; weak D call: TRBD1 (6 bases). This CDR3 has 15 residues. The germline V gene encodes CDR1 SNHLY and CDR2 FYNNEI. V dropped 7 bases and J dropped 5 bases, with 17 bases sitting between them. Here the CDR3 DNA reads TGTGCCAGCACCGGGGGAGGGGGACGAAATGAAAAACTGTTTTTT. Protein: CASTGGGGRNEKLFF. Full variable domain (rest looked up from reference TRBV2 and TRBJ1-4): EPEVTQTPSHQVTQMGQEVILRCVPISNHLYFYWYRQILGQKVEFLVSFYNNEISEKSEIFDDQFSVERPDGSNFTLKIRSTKLEDSAMYFCASTGGGGRNEKLFFGSGTQLSVL.

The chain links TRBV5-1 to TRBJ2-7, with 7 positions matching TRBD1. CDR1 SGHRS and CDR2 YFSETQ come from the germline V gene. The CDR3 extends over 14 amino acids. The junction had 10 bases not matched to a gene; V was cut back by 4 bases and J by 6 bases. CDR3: CASSPWTGPSEQYF. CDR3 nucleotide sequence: TGCGCCAGCAGCCCTTGGACAGGTCCCAGCGAGCAGTACTTC.

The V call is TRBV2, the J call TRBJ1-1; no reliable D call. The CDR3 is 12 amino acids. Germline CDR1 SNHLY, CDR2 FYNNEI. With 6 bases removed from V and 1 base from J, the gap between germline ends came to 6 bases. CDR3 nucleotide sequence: TGTGCCAGCAGCGAGGGGAACACTGAAGCTTTCTTT. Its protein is CASSEGNTEAFF.

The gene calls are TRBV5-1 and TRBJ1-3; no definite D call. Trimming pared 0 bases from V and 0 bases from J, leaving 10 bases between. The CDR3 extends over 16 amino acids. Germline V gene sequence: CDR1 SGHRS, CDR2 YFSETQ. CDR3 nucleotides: TGCGCCAGCAGCTTGGGGGCAGGCCTCTCTGGAAACACCATATATTTT. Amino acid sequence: CASSLGAGLSGNTIYF. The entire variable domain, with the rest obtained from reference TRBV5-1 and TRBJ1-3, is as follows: KAGVTQTPRYLIKTRGQQVTLSCSPISGHRSVSWYQQTPGQGLQFLFEYFSETQRNKGNFPGRFSGRQFSNSRSEMNVSTLELGDSALYLCASSLGAGLSGNTIYFGEGSWLTVV.